These T cell receptor beta chains were read from a single sample in a study of blood T cells in healthy people across ages. TCRdb fed the 5' RACE reads into MiXCR, producing one record per CDR3 protein. The sample lists about 510,000 distinct CDR3 sequences, about 28% occurring once. These data also featured in a second study, about T cells of mothers and their children.

The source material was blood. Source of these receptors: a boy between 2 and 10 years old in good health. Each CDR3 is given with its conserved first and last residue. Fields, in order: CDR3 protein, CDR3 DNA, J gene, D gene, clone size, V gene, CDR3 length. The D gene is left open where the match is weak. The size of a clone is reported for some rows only, either as once, few or many, or as a class for expanded clones.

cdr3_aa: CASTRGTRAMYEQFF
cdr3_nt: TGTGCCAGCACTAGAGGGACTAGGGCTATGTATGAGCAGTTCTTC
j_call: TRBJ2-1
d_call: TRBD2
clone_size: few
v_call: TRBV6-5
cdr3_length: 15

cdr3_aa: CASSRSAGVSTDTQYF
cdr3_nt: TGCGCCAGCAGCCGAAGCGCGGGGGTTAGCACAGATACGCAGTATTTT
j_call: TRBJ2-3
d_call: TRBD2
clone_size: NA
v_call: TRBV4-3
cdr3_length: 16

cdr3_aa: CASSSDTAIRATIYF
cdr3_nt: TGTGCCAGCAGCTCGGACACGGCAATCCGAGCCACCATATATTTT
j_call: TRBJ1-3
d_call: NA
clone_size: NA
v_call: TRBV7-9
cdr3_length: 15

cdr3_aa: CATSDFRGTEAFF
cdr3_nt: TGTGCCACCAGTGATTTCAGGGGCACTGAAGCTTTCTTT
j_call: TRBJ1-1
d_call: NA
clone_size: few
v_call: TRBV24-1
cdr3_length: 13

cdr3_aa: CASSRQGEQFF
cdr3_nt: TGTGCCAGCAGTAGACAGGGGGAGCAGTTCTTC
j_call: TRBJ2-1
d_call: TRBD1
clone_size: many
v_call: TRBV6-5
cdr3_length: 11

cdr3_aa: CASSSTGQVDEKLFF
cdr3_nt: TGCGCCAGCAGCTCGACCGGACAGGTAGATGAAAAACTGTTCTTT
j_call: TRBJ1-4
d_call: TRBD1
clone_size: NA
v_call: TRBV5-1
cdr3_length: 15

cdr3_aa: CASSPFGRFSYNEQFF
cdr3_nt: TGTGCCAGCAGTCCCTTCGGGAGATTCTCCTACAATGAGCAGTTCTTC
j_call: TRBJ2-1
d_call: NA
clone_size: NA
v_call: TRBV27
cdr3_length: 16

cdr3_aa: CASSYSNEGSKNIQYF
cdr3_nt: TGTGCCAGCAGTTACAGTAACGAGGGGTCCAAAAACATTCAGTACTTC
j_call: TRBJ2-4
d_call: NA
clone_size: many
v_call: TRBV6-6
cdr3_length: 16

cdr3_aa: CAIRGERDSSPLHF
cdr3_nt: TGTGCCATCAGGGGGGAGAGGGATAGCTCACCCCTCCACTTT
j_call: TRBJ1-6
d_call: NA
clone_size: NA
v_call: TRBV10-3
cdr3_length: 14

cdr3_aa: CASSLFAGGAGELFF
cdr3_nt: TGCGCCAGCAGCTTGTTTGCAGGGGGCGCCGGGGAGCTGTTTTTT
j_call: TRBJ2-2
d_call: TRBD1
clone_size: few
v_call: TRBV5-1
cdr3_length: 15

cdr3_aa: CASGGRMNTGELFF
cdr3_nt: TGTGCCAGCGGCGGGAGGATGAACACCGGGGAGCTGTTTTTT
j_call: TRBJ2-2
d_call: TRBD2
clone_size: few
v_call: TRBV6-1
cdr3_length: 14

cdr3_aa: CASSRQGTNYGYTF
cdr3_nt: TGTGCCAGCAGTCGACAGGGTACTAACTATGGCTACACCTTC
j_call: TRBJ1-2
d_call: TRBD1
clone_size: NA
v_call: TRBV6-6
cdr3_length: 14

cdr3_aa: CASSHHPAGVANEQFF
cdr3_nt: TGTGCCAGCAGCCACCACCCAGCGGGAGTCGCCAATGAGCAGTTCTTC
j_call: TRBJ2-1
d_call: TRBD2
clone_size: many
v_call: TRBV5-5
cdr3_length: 16

cdr3_aa: CASSLLGGSNIQYF
cdr3_nt: TGTGCCAGCAGCTTACTCGGGGGGTCGAACATTCAGTACTTC
j_call: TRBJ2-4
d_call: TRBD2
clone_size: NA
v_call: TRBV7-8
cdr3_length: 14

cdr3_aa: CSVEASGTNTGELFF
cdr3_nt: TGCAGCGTTGAGGCTAGCGGGACAAACACCGGGGAGCTGTTTTTT
j_call: TRBJ2-2
d_call: TRBD2
clone_size: NA
v_call: TRBV29-1
cdr3_length: 15

cdr3_aa: CAISESWAAYGYTF
cdr3_nt: TGTGCCATCAGTGAGTCGTGGGCAGCCTATGGCTACACCTTC
j_call: TRBJ1-2
d_call: NA
clone_size: NA
v_call: TRBV10-3
cdr3_length: 14

cdr3_aa: CSVEGPGSYNEQFF
cdr3_nt: TGCAGCGTTGAGGGTCCCGGCTCCTACAATGAGCAGTTCTTC
j_call: TRBJ2-1
d_call: NA
clone_size: few
v_call: TRBV29-1
cdr3_length: 14

cdr3_aa: CAISETQGRNGYTF
cdr3_nt: TGTGCCATCAGTGAAACTCAGGGGAGAAATGGCTACACCTTC
j_call: TRBJ1-2
d_call: NA
clone_size: few
v_call: TRBV10-3
cdr3_length: 14

cdr3_aa: CASSPLKGRGDREAFF
cdr3_nt: TGTGCCAGCAGCCCATTAAAGGGAAGGGGAGATCGTGAAGCTTTCTTT
j_call: TRBJ1-1
d_call: NA
clone_size: NA
v_call: TRBV7-2
cdr3_length: 16

cdr3_aa: CSVDIQRLETQYF
cdr3_nt: TGCAGCGTTGATATCCAAAGGCTAGAGACCCAGTACTTC
j_call: TRBJ2-5
d_call: NA
clone_size: NA
v_call: TRBV29-1
cdr3_length: 13

cdr3_aa: CASSLAEVLAVETQYF
cdr3_nt: TGTGCCAGCAGCTTAGCCGAAGTTCTAGCTGTTGAGACCCAGTACTTC
j_call: TRBJ2-5
d_call: NA
clone_size: NA
v_call: TRBV7-8
cdr3_length: 16

cdr3_aa: CASSLASDEQYF
cdr3_nt: TGTGCCAGCAGTCTGGCTAGCGACGAGCAGTACTTC
j_call: TRBJ2-7
d_call: NA
clone_size: once
v_call: TRBV2
cdr3_length: 12

cdr3_aa: CASSPGGDASYNEQFF
cdr3_nt: TGTGCCAGCAGCCCAGGCGGGGATGCCTCCTACAATGAGCAGTTCTTC
j_call: TRBJ2-1
d_call: NA
clone_size: NA
v_call: TRBV11-2
cdr3_length: 16

cdr3_aa: CASSLDSRGLYYGYTF
cdr3_nt: TGTGCCAGCAGCTTGGATTCGAGGGGGCTCTACTATGGCTACACCTTC
j_call: TRBJ1-2
d_call: TRBD1
clone_size: NA
v_call: TRBV5-5
cdr3_length: 16

cdr3_aa: CASSLATGGGGETQYF
cdr3_nt: TGTGCCAGCAGCTTAGCAACCGGGGGCGGTGGGGAGACCCAGTACTTC
j_call: TRBJ2-5
d_call: NA
clone_size: NA
v_call: TRBV7-6
cdr3_length: 16

cdr3_aa: CASTNHKGRVSNQPQHF
cdr3_nt: TGTGCCAGCACCAACCACAAAGGCAGGGTGAGCAATCAGCCCCAGCATTTT
j_call: TRBJ1-5
d_call: NA
clone_size: NA
v_call: TRBV6-2/TRBV6-3
cdr3_length: 17

cdr3_aa: CASSQASGGINIQYF
cdr3_nt: TGTGCCAGCAGCCAAGCCTCGGGGGGTATAAACATTCAGTACTTC
j_call: TRBJ2-4
d_call: TRBD2
clone_size: few
v_call: TRBV3-1
cdr3_length: 15

cdr3_aa: CSVKGQGPLEAFF
cdr3_nt: TGCAGCGTTAAGGGACAGGGACCCCTTGAAGCTTTCTTT
j_call: TRBJ1-1
d_call: TRBD1
clone_size: NA
v_call: TRBV29-1
cdr3_length: 13

cdr3_aa: CASSYDAGGYKRAPTQETQYF
cdr3_nt: TGTGCCAGCAGTTACGACGCCGGGGGATACAAGAGAGCACCGACTCAAGAGACCCAGTACTTC
j_call: TRBJ2-5
d_call: NA
clone_size: few
v_call: TRBV12-3/TRBV12-4
cdr3_length: 21

cdr3_aa: CASRGAAYEQYF
cdr3_nt: TGTGCCAGCCGAGGCGCCGCCTACGAGCAGTACTTC
j_call: TRBJ2-7
d_call: NA
clone_size: NA
v_call: TRBV2
cdr3_length: 12

cdr3_aa: CSVEDGGAGGAEQYF
cdr3_nt: TGCAGCGTTGAAGATGGGGGGGCTGGGGGCGCCGAGCAGTACTTC
j_call: TRBJ2-7
d_call: NA
clone_size: many
v_call: TRBV29-1
cdr3_length: 15

cdr3_aa: CSVEDKGTYEQYF
cdr3_nt: TGCAGCGTTGAAGATAAGGGGACCTACGAGCAGTACTTC
j_call: TRBJ2-7
d_call: NA
clone_size: few
v_call: TRBV29-1
cdr3_length: 13

cdr3_aa: CASSFGWHYGYTF
cdr3_nt: TGTGCCAGCAGCTTCGGGTGGCACTATGGCTACACCTTC
j_call: TRBJ1-2
d_call: NA
clone_size: few
v_call: TRBV7-2
cdr3_length: 13